The 29 T cell receptor beta chains below come from one sample, sequenced in a study of immune evolution from preneoplasia to lung adenocarcinoma. Libraries were prepared by immunoSEQ multiplex PCR; TCRdb keeps only in-frame clonotypes and omits some of them. The data contain 8,000 or so clones, 79% of them singletons. Material: FFPE minimally invasive lung adenocarcinoma tissue. All receptors derive from a person between 70 and 80 years old with lung adenocarcinoma.

The chain couples TRBV6-1 to TRBJ2-1; no firm D call. Germline CDR1 and CDR2: MNHNS and SASEGT. V gave up 5 bases and J gave up 5 bases, with 10 bases separating them. CDR3 length equals 13 residues. In DNA form, the CDR3 reads TGTGCCAGCAGTTCCCGGGCGGACAATGAGCAGTTCTTC. Translating it yields CASSSRADNEQFF.

This clone was seen only a few times. The CDR3 loop is CASSPEDPAVETQYF. In nucleotides, the CDR3 is TGCGCCAGCAGCCCAGAAGACCCAGCTGTAGAGACCCAGTACTTC. The chain uses TRBV4-1 and TRBJ2-5; the D is unclear. The CDR3 contains 15 residues. V lost 4 bases and J lost 4, with 16 bases in between. Germline lookup yields CDR1 MGHRA and CDR2 YSYEKL.

CDR3 in amino acids: CASSPGTGEETQYF. CDR3 DNA: TGTGCCAGCAGTCCAGGGACAGGGGAAGAGACCCAGTACTTC. The rearrangement joins TRBV28 to TRBJ2-5; 10 bases agree with TRBD1. The CDR3 extends over 14 amino acids. Germline CDR1 and CDR2: MDHEN and SYDVKM. The V gene end was trimmed by 5 bases and the J gene end by 3 bases; junction bases not matched to a gene: 3.

The rearrangement uses TRBV5-4 and TRBJ1-2, with 9 bases fitting TRBD1. The CDR3 length is 14 residues. Germline V gives CDR1 SGHNT, CDR2 YYREEE (reference sequence). Unmatched junction bases numbered 7, after V lost 4 bases and J lost 6 bases. CDR3 sequence (DNA): TGTGCCAGCAGCAACCTGGACAGGGGCAATGGCTACACCTTC. Protein sequence: CASSNLDRGNGYTF.

The genes are TRBV7-3 and TRBJ1-2, with TRBD1 matching over 10 bases. CDR3 length equals 13 residues. CDR1 is SGHTA and CDR2 is FQGTGA in the germline V gene. Germline trimming cut 4 bases from V and 8 bases from J; bases unmatched to any gene: 4. CDR3 protein: CASSSTGGIGYTF. Here the CDR3 DNA reads TGTGCCAGCAGCTCGACAGGGGGCATAGGCTACACCTTC.

The J gene is TRBJ2-1, the V gene TRBV29-1; TRBD2 agrees at 10 bases. The germline V gene encodes CDR1 SQVTM and CDR2 ANQGSEA. The trim removed 4 bases at V and 6 bases at J, leaving 6 bases unmatched. This CDR3 comprises 14 residues. The CDR3 DNA follows: TGCAGCGTTGTCGGTACTAGCGGGATCAATGAGCAGTTCTTC. Residues: CSVVGTSGINEQFF.

This clone was found a few times. This rearrangement joins TRBV5-6 to TRBJ1-2; D possibly corresponds to TRBD1 (5 bases). The CDR3 has 11 amino acids. V lost 0 bases and J lost 13, with 10 bases in between. Germline V gene sequence: CDR1 SGHDT, CDR2 YYEEEE. CDR3 residues: CASSLVGDSTF. The CDR3 DNA follows: TGTGCCAGCAGCTTGGTGGGGGACTCCACCTTC.

This chain uses TRBV4-3 with TRBJ2-2; D unresolved. Germline CDR1 reads LGHNA; CDR2 reads YSLEER. Trimming shortened V by 0 bases and J by 4 bases, and 0 bases separated the two germline ends. The CDR3 length is 12 residues. The DNA for the CDR3 is TGCGCCAGCAGCCAAGACACCGGGGAGCTGTTTTTT. Translating it yields CASSQDTGELFF.

CDR3 residues: CASSLGASLEQFF. The CDR3 DNA sequence: TGTGCCAGCAGCTTAGGGGCTAGCCTGGAGCAGTTCTTC. V is TRBV7-2 and J is TRBJ2-1; the D gene is possibly TRBD2 (5 bases). The CDR3 sequence is 13 residues long. CDR1 SGHTA and CDR2 FQGNSA come from the germline V gene. Trimming removed 1 base from V and 10 bases from J, with 11 bases in between.

The chain recombines TRBV7-8 with TRBJ2-1; no reliable D call. CDR3 length equals 16 residues. V gave up 5 bases and J gave up 0 bases, with 14 bases separating them. CDR1 and CDR2 (germline): SGHVS, FQNEAQ. In DNA form, the CDR3 reads TGTGCCAGCAGCCTCCTGACCGAAAGCTCCTACAATGAGCAGTTCTTC. Protein sequence: CASSLLTESSYNEQFF.

The chain carries TRBV6-1 and TRBJ1-2, with unresolved D. The germline V gene has CDR1 MNHNS and CDR2 SASEGT. This CDR3 has 14 residues. V lost 1 base and J lost 2, with 8 bases in between. The CDR3 DNA follows: TGTGCCAGCAGTGAAGAAGGCGGAAACTATGGCTACACCTTC. This sequence encodes CASSEEGGNYGYTF.

This clone was picked up a small number of times. V and J are TRBV20-1 and TRBJ2-7; D unclear. This CDR3 has 11 residues. With 3 bases removed from V and 4 bases from J, the gap between germline ends came to 7 bases. Germline CDR1 is DFQATT and CDR2 is SNEGSKA (reference sequence). CDR3 in DNA: TGCAGTGCTAGTGACCTATACGAGCAGTACTTC. Encoded protein: CSASDLYEQYF.

This chain's CDR3 is CASSIRISFREDSPLHF. The CDR3 nucleotides read TGTGCCAGTAGTATTCGTATAAGTTTCCGGGAAGATTCACCCCTCCACTTT. J is TRBJ1-6 and V is TRBV19, with D unclear. V was shortened by 3 bases and J by 8 bases, with 20 bases between the two germline ends. The CDR3 contains 17 residues. The germline V gene has CDR1 LNHDA and CDR2 SQIVND (reference sequence).

The rearrangement joins TRBV7-2 to TRBJ2-7; tentatively, D is TRBD2 (6 bases). With 6 bases removed from V and 12 bases from J, the gap between germline ends came to 24 bases. This CDR3 contains 14 residues. Germline CDR1 reads SGHTA; CDR2 reads FQGNSA. This chain's CDR3 is CASRLPRPGSPLYF. Here the CDR3 DNA reads TGTGCCAGCAGGCTCCCTAGGCCCGGGAGCCCTTTGTACTTC. Full variable domain (outside the CDR3, taken from reference TRBV7-2 and TRBJ2-7): GAGVSQSPSNKVTEKGKDVELRCDPISGHTALYWYRQSLGQGLEFLIYFQGNSAPDKSGLPSDRFSAERTGGSVSTLTIQRTQQEDSAVYLCASRLPRPGSPLYFGPGTRLTVT.

The chain links TRBV4-1 to TRBJ1-6; TRBD1 agrees at 7 bases. There are 15 residues in the CDR3. Germline V gene data show CDR1 as MGHRA and CDR2 as YSYEKL. Germline trimming cut 0 bases from V and 9 bases from J; bases unmatched to any gene: 5. CDR3 in amino acids: CASSQDDRAASPLHF. As DNA, the CDR3 is TGCGCCAGCAGCCAAGATGACAGGGCAGCTTCACCCCTCCACTTT.

The CDR3 region has the DNA TGTGCCAGCAGTTACGAATTCCGGACTAGCGGCGAGCAGTTCTTC. Protein sequence: CASSYEFRTSGEQFF. The rearrangement links TRBV6-5 to TRBJ2-1; 10 bases are shared with TRBD2. The CDR3 runs 15 residues. Germline CDR1 reads MNHEY; CDR2 reads SVGAGI. J gave up 10 bases and V 2 bases, and 8 bases lay outside the gene matches.

The chain carries TRBV5-6 and TRBJ1-1, with D perhaps TRBD1 (5 bases). CDR3 length equals 15 residues. V dropped 4 bases and J dropped 4 bases, with 17 bases sitting between them. Germline CDR1 and CDR2: SGHDT and YYEEEE. In DNA, the CDR3 is TGTGCCAGCAGCCCCCCTTCGGGACGTCCCACTGAAGCTTTCTTT. Its protein product is CASSPPSGRPTEAFF.

The chain has TRBV5-1 and TRBJ2-5; possible D gene TRBD2, 6 bases. The V end lost 6 bases, the J end lost 2 bases, and 32 bases lay between the germline ends. The germline V gene encodes CDR1 SGHRS and CDR2 YFSETQ. The CDR3 is 20 amino acids. In DNA, the CDR3 is TGCGCCAGCACCCTTCTCCCCCCGGGGGACTCTCCGGGGCCACAAGAGACCCAGTACTTC. This codes for CASTLLPPGDSPGPQETQYF.

The rearrangement uses TRBV28 and TRBJ2-3; D remains ambiguous. CDR1 MDHEN and CDR2 SYDVKM come from the germline V gene. V was pared by 7 bases and J by 2 bases, with 13 bases between. This CDR3 contains 14 residues. CDR3 sequence (DNA): TGTGCCAGCATAATGGGCACTTACACAGATACGCAGTATTTT. It codes for CASIMGTYTDTQYF.

The genes are TRBV10-2 and TRBJ1-1, with 9 nucleotides matching TRBD1. CDR1 is WSHSY, CDR2 SAAADI, per germline. Germline trimming cut 7 bases from V and 3 bases from J; bases unmatched to any gene: 9. This CDR3 is built from 15 residues. The CDR3 loop reads CASNPDRGGDTEAFF. As DNA, the CDR3 is TGCGCCAGCAACCCGGACAGGGGAGGAGACACTGAAGCTTTCTTT.

The gene calls are TRBV6-5 and TRBJ1-4; possible D gene TRBD1, 5 bases. Germline CDR1 MNHEY, CDR2 SVGAGI. This CDR3 spans 16 amino acids. V was cut by 2 bases and J by 4 bases, with 14 bases left in between. DNA of the CDR3: TGTGCCAGCAGTTACAGCGGGGCCGGAAATAATGAAAAACTGTTTTTT. It translates to CASSYSGAGNNEKLFF.

This clone was recorded a few times. The J gene is TRBJ2-7, the V gene TRBV27, with 12 bases identical to TRBD2. The CDR3 is made up of 15 amino acids. V was pared by 3 bases and J by 7 bases, with 7 bases of the junction left unmatched. Per germline, CDR1 MNHEY and CDR2 SMNVEV (reference sequence). The CDR3 region is CASSFQTSGGAEQYF. DNA of the CDR3: TGTGCCAGCAGTTTCCAGACTAGCGGGGGCGCTGAGCAGTACTTC.

This chain joins TRBV5-1 and TRBJ1-3, with 12 bases fitting TRBD1. The germline V gene encodes CDR1 SGHRS and CDR2 YFSETQ. The ends lost 4 bases at V and 10 bases at J; junction bases unmatched: 9. This CDR3 spans 15 amino acids. For the CDR3, the DNA is TGCGCCAGCAGCGATGGGACAGGGGGCAAGACGACCATATATTTT. Translation: CASSDGTGGKTTIYF.

This clone was observed a few times. This rearrangement joins TRBV6-6 to TRBJ2-7; D gene ambiguous. This CDR3 contains 13 residues. Per germline, CDR1 MNHNY and CDR2 SVGAGI (reference sequence). Trimming took off 3 bases at V and 7 bases at J, with 13 bases between the two ends. This chain's CDR3 is CASSYDLFGEQYF. In DNA, the CDR3 is TGTGCCAGCAGTTATGACTTGTTTGGGGAGCAGTACTTC.

The chain employs TRBV7-9 and TRBJ2-7, with D tentatively TRBD2 (6 bases). V lost 1 base, J lost 3 bases, and 16 bases lay in between. The germline V gene has CDR1 SEHNR and CDR2 FQNEAQ (reference sequence). This CDR3 region has 16 residues. The chain's CDR3 is CASSLGAGTSNYEQYF. The DNA for the CDR3 is TGTGCCAGCAGCTTAGGGGCGGGGACTTCCAACTACGAGCAGTACTTC.

The chain joins TRBV11-2 to TRBJ1-1; D unclear. This CDR3 comprises 14 residues. The germline CDR1 and CDR2 sequences are SGHAT and FQNNGV. V dropped 3 bases and J dropped 5 bases, with 13 bases sitting between them. The CDR3 protein is CASSLGDRKTEAFF. As DNA, the CDR3 is TGTGCCAGCAGCTTGGGTGATCGAAAGACTGAAGCTTTCTTT. Drawing the rest from reference TRBV11-2 and TRBJ1-1, the complete variable domain is EAGVAQSPRYKIIEKRQSVAFWCNPISGHATLYWYQQILGQGPKLLIQFQNNGVVDDSQLPKDRFSAERLKGVDSTLKIQPAKLEDSAVYLCASSLGDRKTEAFFGQGTRLTVV.

This clone has more than one count but fewer than ten. The CDR3 is CASEAQGGTKETQYF. The CDR3 coding sequence is TGTGCCAGCGAGGCCCAGGGGGGAACAAAAGAGACCCAGTACTTC. The chain uses TRBV7-2 and TRBJ2-5, with D perhaps matching TRBD1 (7 bases). Between the trimmed V and J ends, which lost 8 bases and 3 bases, there was a span of 19 bases. Germline values: CDR1 SGHTA, CDR2 FQGNSA. The CDR3 contains 15 residues.

This clone appeared a few times. The rearrangement uses TRBV30 and TRBJ1-3; D is possibly TRBD1 (6 bases). Germline lookup yields CDR1 GTSNPN and CDR2 SVGIG (reference sequence). V was pared by 1 base and J by 0 bases, with 7 bases between. The CDR3 extends over 14 amino acids. As DNA, the CDR3 is TGTGCCTGGAGTGAAGGGGGCTCTGGAAACACCATATATTTT. Translation: CAWSEGGSGNTIYF. The entire variable domain, with the rest obtained from reference TRBV30 and TRBJ1-3, is as follows: SQTIHQWPATLVQPVGSPLSLECTVEGTSNPNLYWYRQAAGRGLQLLFYSVGIGQISSEVPQNLSASRPQDRQFILSSKKLLLSDSGFYLCAWSEGGSGNTIYFGEGSWLTVV.

The chain has TRBV29-1 and TRBJ2-5; 8 bases match TRBD2. V was clipped by 7 bases and J by 5 bases; unmatched bases: 15. CDR1 SQVTM and CDR2 ANQGSEA come from the germline V gene. The CDR3 runs to 15 residues. The CDR3 sequence: CSARGGSRMGETQYF. CDR3 sequence (DNA): TGCAGCGCCCGGGGGGGTAGCAGGATGGGTGAGACCCAGTACTTC.